Shown below are 3 T cell receptor beta chains from a single sample sequenced in a study of T cell responses to AZD1222 COVID-19 vaccine. Produced via immunoSEQ multiplex PCR; TCRdb's table is partial and in-frame only. The sample comprises 150,000 to 200,000 clones, around 95% of which are singletons, and about 0.6% rests with the top ten. The sequencing used peripheral blood, collected on day 0 of AZD1222 vaccination. These receptors came from an adult in good health.

The CDR3 nucleotides are TGTGCCAGCTCCCCTCTCGGGACAGACACTGAAGCTTTCTTT. It specifies CASSPLGTDTEAFF. V gene TRBV18 combines with J gene TRBJ1-1, with 7 bases aligning to TRBD1. The CDR3 runs to 14 residues. CDR1 KGHSH and CDR2 LQKENI come from the germline V gene. J gave up 3 bases and V 6 bases, and 7 bases lay outside the gene matches.

The rearrangement joins TRBV19 to TRBJ1-5; D remains unclear. The CDR3 is made up of 13 amino acids. V lost 0 bases and J lost 12, with 12 bases in between. From germline, CDR1 is LNHDA and CDR2 SQIVND (reference sequence). CDR3 amino acids: CASSIDSLSNQHF. CDR3 DNA: TGTGCCAGTAGTATAGATTCGCTAAGTAACCAGCATTTT.

As for this clone: Other DNA sequences in this sample translate to the same CDR3. The gene calls are TRBV5-8 and TRBJ1-5; D gene ambiguous. The CDR3 has 12 residues. CDR1 is SGHTS, CDR2 YDEGEE, per germline. Trimming pared 2 bases from V and 4 bases from J, leaving 4 bases between. In DNA form, the CDR3 reads TGTGCCAGCAGCTTTTCGAATCAGCCCCAGCATTTT. This translates into CASSFSNQPQHF.